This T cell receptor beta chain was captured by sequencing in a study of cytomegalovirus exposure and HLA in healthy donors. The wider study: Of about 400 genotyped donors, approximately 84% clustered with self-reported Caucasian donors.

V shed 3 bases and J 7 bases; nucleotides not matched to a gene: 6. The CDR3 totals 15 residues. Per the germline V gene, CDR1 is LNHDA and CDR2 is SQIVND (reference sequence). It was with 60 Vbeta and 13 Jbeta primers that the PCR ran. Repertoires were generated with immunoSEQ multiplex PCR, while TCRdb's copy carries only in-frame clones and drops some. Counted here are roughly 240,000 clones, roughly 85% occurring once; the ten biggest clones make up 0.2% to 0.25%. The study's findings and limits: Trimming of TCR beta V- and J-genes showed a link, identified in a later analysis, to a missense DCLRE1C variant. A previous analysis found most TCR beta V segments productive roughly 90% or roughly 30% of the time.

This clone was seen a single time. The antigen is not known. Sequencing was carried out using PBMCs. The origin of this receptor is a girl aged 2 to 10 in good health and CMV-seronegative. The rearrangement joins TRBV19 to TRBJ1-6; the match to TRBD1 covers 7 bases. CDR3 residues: CASSIQGDINSPLHF. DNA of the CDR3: TGTGCCAGTAGTATTCAGGGGGACATCAATTCACCCCTCCACTTT.